The TCR beta chain under discussion was sequenced for a study of OX40 agonist ivuxolimab in advanced cancers. Study summary: Ivuxolimab, which patients received intravenously every 2 weeks, was dosed at 0.01 to 10 mg/kg.

Points on this clone: Its matching antigen is unknown.

CDR3 length equals 13 residues. The germline CDR1 and CDR2 sequences are SGHRS and YFSETQ. Germline trimming cut 4 bases from V and 9 bases from J; bases unmatched to any gene: 9. Study-wide results and limits: Fewer expanded clones were found on average in CD4+ than in CD8+ T cells. The antigens recognized by the expanded peripheral T cells, that is their antigen specificity, were not determined.

Sequenced by immunoSEQ multiplex PCR; TCRdb stores in-frame clones only, minus some. This table holds about 77,000 clones, roughly nine tenths found once. The genes are TRBV5-1 and TRBJ2-7, with TRBD1 identical over 8 bases. This sample comprised CD4+ or CD8+ T cells sorted from blood, obtained in a trial of the OX40 agonist ivuxolimab. This receptor was identified in an adult with an advanced solid tumor such as melanoma, head and neck, liver or kidney cancer. CDR3 region: CASSTLTGEVQYF. CDR3 DNA: TGCGCCAGCAGCACCCTGACAGGGGAAGTGCAGTACTTC.